This T cell receptor (beta chain) comes out of a study of identical twins. Study-level findings and limits: Excess twin sharing in beta out-of-frame sequences was weaker. Cord blood beta clonotypes present at high abundance carried fewer insertions; no such pattern appeared in memory repertoires.

This clonotype was recorded at least ten times. Its antigen is still unknown. MiXCR was run by TCRdb on the 5' RACE reads, yielding one entry per CDR3 protein. The data contain under 800,000 distinct CDR3 sequences, 21% of them singletons. V trimming: 3 bases; J trimming: 3 bases; junction bases outside the gene matches: 6. The CDR3 has 16 residues. Germline-derived CDR1 and CDR2 are MRHNA and SNTAGT. The data were also submitted as part of a second study, on T cells expressing NK-cell markers.

This receptor was obtained from a woman aged 18-35 years in good health. The source material was PBMCs. The rearrangement uses TRBV6-4 and TRBJ2-2; 8 bases are a match to TRBD2. This CDR3 is CASSESGGLDTGELFF. As DNA, the CDR3 is TGTGCCAGCAGTGAAAGCGGGGGCCTTGACACCGGGGAGCTGTTTTTT.